Following are 26 T cell receptor beta chains from one sample sequenced in a study of T-cell reconstitution after alpha-beta-depleted transplantation in children. A TCRbeta library incorporating unique molecular identifiers was prepared. TCRdb fed the PCR reads into MiXCR, producing one record per CDR3 protein. The repertoire holds 200,000 or so distinct CDR3 sequences, with approximately 7% as singletons. The source was PBMCs, collected before TCRalphabeta/CD19-depleted stem cell transplant. Receptors originate from a boy younger than 10 with acute lymphoblastic leukemia, due to receive a stem cell transplant.

The chain links TRBV20-1 to TRBJ1-1; possibly TRBD1 for D (6 bases). CDR1 DFQATT and CDR2 SNEGSKA come from the germline V gene (reference sequence). V lost 2 bases to trimming and J lost 1 base, with 14 bases between them. This CDR3 is 15 amino acids long. CDR3 amino acids: CSARKPRGGNTEAFF. In DNA form, the CDR3 reads TGCAGTGCTAGAAAACCCAGAGGGGGGAACACTGAAGCTTTCTTT.

The V call is TRBV15, the J call TRBJ1-5; 7 bases line up with TRBD1. CDR1 is LNHNV and CDR2 is YYDKDF in the germline V gene (reference sequence). This CDR3 is built from 16 residues. The trim removed 3 bases at V and 1 base at J, leaving 6 bases unmatched. CDR3 in DNA: TGTGCCACCAGCAGGGCTAACAGGGGAAGCAATCAGCCCCAGCATTTT. Protein sequence: CATSRANRGSNQPQHF.

This clonotype was found many times. This chain links TRBV20-1 with TRBJ2-1; 12 bases fit TRBD2. CDR3 size: 13 residues. Germline CDR1 reads DFQATT; CDR2 reads SNEGSKA (reference sequence). V dropped 5 bases and J dropped 13; count of bases not matched to a gene: 9. CDR3 protein: CSAPRLAGGSQFF. CDR3 coding DNA: TGCAGTGCTCCCCGTCTAGCGGGAGGGTCCCAGTTCTTC.

CDR3 nucleotides: TGCGCCAGCAGCCAGGGACAGGGCTACACAGATACGCAGTATTTT. Encoded protein: CASSQGQGYTDTQYF. V and J are TRBV4-3 and TRBJ2-3, with 9 bases that match TRBD1. V lost 3 bases and J lost 2; bases outside the gene matches: 3. CDR1 LGHNA and CDR2 YSLEER come from the germline V gene. The CDR3 consists of 15 residues.

The chain carries TRBV2 and TRBJ2-3; a possible D gene is TRBD2 (5 bases). The V end lost 2 bases, the J end lost 1 base, and 7 bases lay between the germline ends. The CDR3 loop spans 14 amino acids. CDR1 and CDR2 from the germline V gene are SNHLY and FYNNEI. As DNA, the CDR3 is TGTGCCAGCAGTGAACGGCGGGGCACAGATACGCAGTATTTT. Its protein is CASSERRGTDTQYF.

In its sample, this clonotype was seen a few times. The gene calls are TRBV12-3 or TRBV12-4 and TRBJ1-2; no clear D. V was pared by 6 bases and J by 8 bases, with 19 bases between. The CDR3 length is 14 residues. CDR3 in amino acids: CASSRNPELWGYTF. The DNA of the CDR3 is TGTGCCAGCAGCCGCAACCCGGAATTGTGGGGCTACACCTTC.

This clonotype was counted a few times. The chain is built from TRBV7-2 and TRBJ2-5; D uncertain. The V end was cut by 1 base, the J end by 6 bases, with 6 bases between. Per the germline V gene, CDR1 is SGHTA and CDR2 is FQGNSA. The CDR3 sequence is 12 residues long. The CDR3 DNA reads as TGTGCCAGCAGCTTAGACTTTCAGACCCAGTACTTC. Protein sequence: CASSLDFQTQYF.

In its sample, this clonotype was seen many times. CDR3 protein: CASLNAGANVLTF. CDR3 coding DNA: TGTGCCAGCCTAAATGCTGGGGCCAACGTCCTGACTTTC. The chain uses TRBV10-3 and TRBJ2-6; no reliable D call. The germline gives CDR1 ENHRY, CDR2 SYGVKD. This CDR3 spans 13 amino acids. Trimming took off 10 bases at V and 2 bases at J, with 9 bases between the two ends.

This clonotype showed up many times. The chain has TRBV28 and TRBJ2-3; 9 bases align to TRBD2. CDR3 length equals 15 residues. J lost 2 bases, V lost 5 bases, and 5 bases had no gene match. The germline gives CDR1 MDHEN, CDR2 SYDVKM. As DNA, the CDR3 is TGTGCCAGCAGTAGGGCGGGAGGGCACACAGATACGCAGTATTTT. Translated, it gives CASSRAGGHTDTQYF.

This clonotype was observed at least ten times. The gene calls are TRBV29-1 and TRBJ2-1, with D perhaps assigned TRBD1 or TRBD2 (6 bases each). The CDR3 covers 15 residues. Germline V gives CDR1 SQVTM, CDR2 ANQGSEA. V lost 7 bases and J 3 bases, leaving 19 bases between the germline ends. The CDR3 DNA reads as TGCAGCGCATCCGGGGGCCCTCCTCTCTACAATGAGCAGTTCTTC. Its protein product is CSASGGPPLYNEQFF.

This clonotype was seen repeatedly, ten times or more. An end of the junction does not agree with germline; a read error may underlie this. The chain has TRBV20-1 and TRBJ2-7; 7 positions agree with TRBD2. Germline-derived CDR1 and CDR2 are DFQATT and SNEGSKA (reference sequence). The length of the CDR3 is 15 residues. CDR3 DNA: TGCAGTGCCAGAGACGGGACTACTCTCGCCTACGAGCAGTACTTC. Protein sequence: CSARDGTTLAYEQYF.

This clonotype was recorded a few times. J is TRBJ2-2 and V is TRBV7-9; the D call may be TRBD1 or TRBD2 (5 bases each). This CDR3 has 12 residues. Trimming cost V 8 bases and J 6 bases, with 10 bases left between them. Germline CDR1 SEHNR, CDR2 FQNEAQ (reference sequence). The CDR3 DNA sequence: TGTGCCAGCTTAGAGGGGTCCGGGGAGCTGTTTTTT. Its translation: CASLEGSGELFF.

This clonotype was counted at least ten times. The chain recombines TRBV6-5 with TRBJ1-1; D gene ambiguous. This CDR3 is built from 14 residues. From germline, CDR1 is MNHEY and CDR2 SVGAGI. Trimming stripped 0 bases from V and 5 bases from J, with 10 bases between. The CDR3 DNA follows: TGTGCCAGCAGTTACTCTGGGGAATTTACTGAAGCTTTCTTT. The encoded protein is CASSYSGEFTEAFF.

There are many counts of this clonotype. The rearrangement joins TRBV4-3 to TRBJ2-7, with 8 nucleotides matching TRBD1. With 1 base clipped from V and 3 bases from J, the junction kept 5 bases outside the gene matches. Germline values: CDR1 LGHNA, CDR2 YSLEER. The CDR3 extends over 15 amino acids. Here the CDR3 reads CASSQGQQGGYEQYF. CDR3 coding DNA: TGCGCCAGCAGCCAAGGTCAACAGGGGGGCTACGAGCAGTACTTC.

This clonotype was counted many times. The genes are TRBV7-2 and TRBJ2-2; 10 bases fit TRBD2. The CDR3 has 16 amino acids. V trimming: 3 bases; J trimming: 3 bases; junction bases outside the gene matches: 4. The germline CDR1 and CDR2 sequences are SGHTA and FQGNSA. The CDR3: CASSFSAGGHTGELFF. The CDR3 nucleotides read TGTGCCAGCAGCTTTTCAGCGGGAGGGCACACCGGGGAGCTGTTTTTT.

The sample holds many counts of this clonotype. The CDR3 loop reads CTGTGGYNEQFF. CDR3 bases: TGCACGGGGACAGGGGGGTACAATGAGCAGTTCTTC. The V gene is TRBV29-1, the J gene TRBJ2-1; 11 bases match TRBD1. Germline loops: CDR1 SQVTM, CDR2 ANQGSEA. This CDR3 has 12 amino acids.

This clonotype came up a few times. The chain links TRBV20-1 to TRBJ1-6; TRBD1 agrees at 7 bases. Germline CDR1 is DFQATT and CDR2 is SNEGSKA (reference sequence). CDR3 length: 15 residues. In nucleotides, the CDR3 is TGCAGCCGGACAGGCCCCGGGACAACGGATTCACCCCTCCACTTT. Translated: CSRTGPGTTDSPLHF.

Notes on this clonotype: A clone one base away is much larger, so this may be a read error. The CDR3 here is CASSEKLVSADTQYF. The CDR3 DNA is TGTGCCAGCAGTGAAAAACTAGTCAGCGCAGATACGCAGTATTTT. The chain recombines TRBV2 with TRBJ2-3; weak D call: TRBD2 (5 bases). The germline V and J ends were trimmed by 2 bases and 4 bases, with 13 bases remaining between them. This CDR3 is 15 amino acids long. Germline loops: CDR1 SNHLY, CDR2 FYNNEI.

This clonotype showed up many times. The chain links TRBV20-1 to TRBJ2-2, with D hard to call. CDR3 size: 14 residues. Germline V lookup: CDR1 DFQATT, CDR2 SNEGSKA (reference sequence). V lost 6 bases, J lost 2 bases, and 13 bases lay in between. This CDR3 reads CSAATYRNTGELFF. CDR3 nucleotides: TGCAGTGCCGCGACCTATCGAAACACCGGGGAGCTGTTTTTT.

This chain connects TRBV29-1 to TRBJ2-1, with TRBD2 identical over 7 bases. The CDR3 is 15 amino acids. Germline V gene lookup returns CDR1 SQVTM and CDR2 ANQGSEA. After removal of 7 bases from V and 6 bases from J, the junction contained 15 bases not matched to a gene. CDR3 sequence (DNA): TGCAGCGCCCCGGGGGGTGGGAGCGCCGGCAATGAGCAGTTCTTC. It is translated as CSAPGGGSAGNEQFF.

This clonotype was counted ten times or more. This chain links TRBV5-1 with TRBJ2-7, with D perhaps matching TRBD2 (5 bases). The CDR3 covers 16 residues. Trimming took 0 bases from V and 3 from J, leaving 16 bases between them. Germline V gene sequence: CDR1 SGHRS, CDR2 YFSETQ. The CDR3 is CASSLDPGSRGYEQYF. In DNA form, the CDR3 reads TGCGCCAGCAGCTTGGACCCTGGGTCCCGGGGCTACGAGCAGTACTTC.

This clonotype occurred many times. The V call is TRBV5-1, the J call TRBJ1-2, with TRBD1 as a possible D gene (6 bases). The V gene lost 0 bases and the J gene lost 7 bases, with 10 bases spanning the gap. CDR3 length equals 13 residues. Germline V lookup: CDR1 SGHRS, CDR2 YFSETQ. This CDR3 reads CASSLDRDGGYTF. The CDR3 DNA follows: TGCGCCAGCAGCTTGGACAGGGATGGTGGCTACACCTTC.

The chain carries TRBV7-2 and TRBJ2-3; maybe TRBD1 (6 bases). The CDR3 contains 14 residues. Looked up from germline, CDR1 is SGHTA and CDR2 is FQGNSA. Trimming shortened V by 5 bases and J by 5 bases, and 14 bases separated the two germline ends. CDR3 amino acids: CASSPRGFRDTQYF. The DNA of the CDR3 is TGTGCCAGCAGCCCCAGGGGCTTCCGAGATACGCAGTATTTT.

V usage is TRBV7-9 and J usage is TRBJ1-5; tentative D call: TRBD1 (5 bases). The CDR3 spans 15 residues. Germline V CDR1 and CDR2: SEHNR, FQNEAQ (reference sequence). The germline V and J ends were trimmed by 3 bases and 0 bases, with 9 bases remaining between them. CDR3 bases: TGTGCCAGCAGCTTCGGGGGAAATAGCAATCAGCCCCAGCATTTT. Translated: CASSFGGNSNQPQHF. Filled out from reference TRBV7-9 and TRBJ1-5, the complete variable domain reads DTGVSQNPRHKITKRGQNVTFRCDPISEHNRLYWYRQTLGQGPEFLTYFQNEAQLEKSRLLSDRFSAERPKGSFSTLEIQRTEQGDSAMYLCASSFGGNSNQPQHFGDGTRLSIL.

The table lists this clonotype with many counts. The chain carries TRBV9 and TRBJ1-3, with D unresolved. This CDR3 has 15 amino acids. The ends were cut back, 0 bases at V and 4 bases at J, with 11 bases in the middle. Germline CDR1 reads SGDLS; CDR2 reads YYNGEE. The CDR3 DNA is TGTGCCAGCAGCGTAGGTCACCTGGGAGGAAACACCATATATTTT. It translates to CASSVGHLGGNTIYF.

The rearrangement joins TRBV5-1 to TRBJ2-2, with D unclear. Germline CDR1 is SGHRS and CDR2 is YFSETQ. The germline V and J ends were trimmed by 0 bases and 0 bases, with 9 bases remaining between them. There are 16 residues in the CDR3. In DNA form, the CDR3 reads TGCGCCAGCAGCTTGGCAGGTCTGCCGAACACCGGGGAGCTGTTTTTT. It encodes CASSLAGLPNTGELFF.